These T cell receptor beta chains were read from a single sample in a study of beta chain features in type 1 diabetes. Here immunoSEQ multiplex PCR was the method, and the copy in TCRdb shows in-frame clones only, minus some. The sample holds 310,000 or so clones; around 9.3% are singletons and the top ten take about 1%. The source material was central memory CD4+ T cells from blood. The receptor set was obtained from a man between 25 and 39 years old with type 1 diabetes. Both conserved end residues are part of each CDR3. The order of the fields is D gene, J gene, clone size, V gene, CDR3 DNA, CDR3 protein. The D gene is left open where the match is weak. The size field is filled for only some rows; it gives once, few, many or a size class.

>TRBD1|TRBJ2-5|many|TRBV7-9
TGTGCCAGCAGCACCCGACAGGGCGAGGAGACCCAGTACTTC
CASSTRQGEETQYF
>TRBD1|TRBJ1-4|-|TRBV19
TGTGCCAGTGGAGAGCCGGGACAGCCTAATGAAAAACTGTTTTTT
CASGEPGQPNEKLFF
>-|TRBJ1-3|few|TRBV30
TGTGCCTGGAGTTCAGGCAAAGGTGGAAACACCATATATTTT
CAWSSGKGGNTIYF
>TRBD2|TRBJ2-2|few|TRBV30
TGTGCCTGGAGTGGAGCGGGGGGCCTTACCGGGGAGCTGTTTTTT
CAWSGAGGLTGELFF
>-|TRBJ1-2|many|TRBV10-3
TGTGCCATCAGGGAGGACGGGAACTATGGCTACACCTTC
CAIREDGNYGYTF
>-|TRBJ1-1|-|TRBV5-1
TGCGCCAGCAGCCCCCTCTCCCCCAGCGGAGGGGACACTGAAGCTTTCTTT
CASSPLSPSGGDTEAFF
>-|TRBJ2-4|-|TRBV7-9
TGTGCCAGCAGCTTAGGCCAGGAGGGGAACATTCAGTACTTC
CASSLGQEGNIQYF
>-|TRBJ2-3|-|TRBV5-1
TGCGCCAGCAGCTCTCCAGGGATTAGCACAGATACGCAGTATTTT
CASSSPGISTDTQYF
>-|TRBJ1-2|-|TRBV19
TGTGCCAGTAGTACTCAGGGCGTGAACTATGGCTACACCTTC
CASSTQGVNYGYTF
>-|TRBJ1-3|few|TRBV30
TGTGCCTGGAGTGTACGGGCCTCTGGAAACACCATATATTTT
CAWSVRASGNTIYF
>-|TRBJ2-4|few|TRBV2
TGTGCCAGCAGTGAGGACTATGCCAAAAACATTCAGTACTTC
CASSEDYAKNIQYF
>-|TRBJ2-7|many|TRBV4-1
TGCGCCAGCAGCCAAAACCCCGGGGAGTACTTC
CASSQNPGEYF
>-|TRBJ2-5|-|TRBV2
TGTGCCAGCAGTGCGGTGGAGACCCAGTACTTC
CASSAVETQYF
>-|TRBJ1-6|few|TRBV7-9
TGTGCCAGCAGCTTAGTAGGGGAACCCCTCCACTTT
CASSLVGEPLHF
>TRBD1|TRBJ1-2|-|TRBV27
TGTGCCAGCAGTGTAACCGGGACAGCTGTCGGCTACACCTTC
CASSVTGTAVGYTF
>TRBD1|TRBJ1-2|-|TRBV29-1
TGCAGCGTTGAAATCAACAGGGGGTTATATGGCTACACCTTC
CSVEINRGLYGYTF
>-|TRBJ2-5|-|TRBV7-2
TGTGCCAGCAGCTTACCTAGCCAGGGGACCCAGTACTTC
CASSLPSQGTQYF
>TRBD2|TRBJ2-7|few|TRBV9
TGTGCCAGCAGCCCAACCGGCCTAGCGGCAGCCTACGAGCAGTACTTC
CASSPTGLAAAYEQYF
>-|TRBJ1-6|-|TRBV11-2
TGTGCCAGCAGCGACCCGCAGGGCGCCAGTAATTCACCCCTCCACTTT
CASSDPQGASNSPLHF
>TRBD1|TRBJ2-1|few|TRBV27
TGTGCCAGCAGTTCTCTGGACAGGGACCTTCAACTCTTC
CASSSLDRDLQLF
>-|TRBJ1-2|few|TRBV30
TGTGCCTGGAGCCCAGGGGACTATGGCTACACCTTC
CAWSPGDYGYTF
>-|TRBJ1-1|-|TRBV29-1
TGCAGCGTTGGAGTCAAAGGCGGGTTCACTGAAGCTTCCTTT
CSVGVKGGFTEASF
>-|TRBJ1-1|-|TRBV5-1
TGCGCCAGCAGCCCTTTACGCGGGAACACTGAAGCTTTCTTT
CASSPLRGNTEAFF
>-|TRBJ1-6|few|TRBV5-1
TGCGCCAGCAGCGTAGGAGGGCAGATTAATTCACCCCTCCACTTT
CASSVGGQINSPLHF
>TRBD2|TRBJ2-5|-|TRBV4-3
TGCGCCAGCAGCCAAGATCTTGTCGGGACTAGCGCCTTTGGGACCCAGTACTTC
CASSQDLVGTSAFGTQYF
>TRBD1|TRBJ2-7|few|TRBV7-2
TGTGCCAGCAGCCGTACTGGGACAGAGGCCTACGAGCAGTACTTC
CASSRTGTEAYEQYF
>-|TRBJ2-5|-|TRBV7-6
TGTGCCAGCAGCTTAATTCTCAGCCAAGAGACCCAGTACTTC
CASSLILSQETQYF
>-|TRBJ1-1|-|TRBV7-9
TGTGCCAGCAGCTTCCTAACGGGGAACACTGAAGCTTTCTTT
CASSFLTGNTEAFF
>-|TRBJ1-1|-|TRBV7-9
TGTGCCAGCAGCTTACGAACGAACACTGAAGCTTTCTTT
CASSLRTNTEAFF
>-|TRBJ1-2|few|TRBV7-9
TGTGCCAGCAGCTCAGCAGCCAGGGACTATGGCTACACCTTC
CASSSAARDYGYTF
>-|TRBJ2-2|many|TRBV6-5
TGTGCCAGCAGTGACACCGGGGAGCTGTTTTTT
CASSDTGELFF
>-|TRBJ2-3|-|TRBV5-1
TGCGCCAGCAGCTTGGAGGGTAGCCCCACAGATACGCAGTATTTT
CASSLEGSPTDTQYF
>TRBD2|TRBJ2-3|-|TRBV7-2
TGTGCCAGCAGCTTCGGAGCGGGGGGCATCACAGATACGCAGTATTTT
CASSFGAGGITDTQYF
>TRBD1|TRBJ1-1|few|TRBV6-5
TGTGCCAGCAACGGACAGGGCGGAGTAGCTTTCTTT
CASNGQGGVAFF
>TRBD1|TRBJ2-5|few|TRBV6-5
TGTGCCAGCAGAATGGGACAGATCCAAGAGACCCAGTACTTC
CASRMGQIQETQYF
>TRBD1|TRBJ2-7|few|TRBV6-5
TGTGCCAGCAGTTCGACAGGGGGCGGCGAGCAGTACTTC
CASSSTGGGEQYF
>-|TRBJ1-6|many|TRBV10-3
TGTGCCATCAGTGAACAACAGCTTAATTCACCCCTCCACTTT
CAISEQQLNSPLHF
>-|TRBJ2-1|-|TRBV6-5
TGTGCCAGCAGTTCTAAGGCGGGGTCGGTATTAGGGCAGTTCTTC
CASSSKAGSVLGQFF
>TRBD1|TRBJ2-4|many|TRBV14
TGTGCCAGCAGCCCTTCCCTCCGACAGGGGGCTATCATTCAGTACTTC
CASSPSLRQGAIIQYF
>TRBD1|TRBJ1-2|few|TRBV29-1
TGCAGCGCAAACAGGGGGCCAGGCTATGGCTACACCTTC
CSANRGPGYGYTF
>-|TRBJ1-3|-|TRBV7-2
TGTGCCAGCAGGGGGACCCTCTCTGGAAACACCATATATTTT
CASRGTLSGNTIYF
>-|TRBJ2-3|-|TRBV7-2
TGTGCCAGCAGCTTAACACGGGGACGCACAGATACGCAGTATTTT
CASSLTRGRTDTQYF
>-|TRBJ1-3|few|TRBV7-9
TGTGCCAGCAGCTTAGTGGGGCGGCGCTCTGGAAACACCATATATTTT
CASSLVGRRSGNTIYF
>TRBD2|TRBJ2-3|-|TRBV19
TGTGCCAGTAGTATGGGGCGGGGGGGCCGAATGACAGATACGCAGTATTTT
CASSMGRGGRMTDTQYF
>-|TRBJ1-1|few|TRBV29-1
TGCAGCGTTGATTCGCCCGAGAATAGTGAAGCTTTCTTT
CSVDSPENSEAFF
>-|TRBJ2-7|few|TRBV7-2
TGTGCCAGCAGCCCCGAGGGGAGCATCCCCTACGAGCAGTACTTC
CASSPEGSIPYEQYF